These T cell receptor beta chains were read from a single sample in a study of cytomegalovirus exposure and HLA in healthy donors. Sequencing was performed with immunoSEQ multiplex PCR; in TCRdb, only in-frame clones are kept and a portion is missing. Of about 60,000 clones in the sample, approximately 70% were seen once. The sequenced material came from PBMCs. The receptors originated from an older woman in good health and CMV-seropositive. The CDR3 runs from the conserved cysteine through the conserved F or W. A D gene is named only where the DNA matches it firmly. A clone size is listed for some rows: how often the clone was seen (once, few, many), or a class if it is expanded.

d_call j_call v_call clone_size cdr3_aa cdr3_nt
- TRBJ2-7 TRBV7-9 - CASNGESSSYEQYF TGTGCCAGCAATGGCGAGTCTAGCTCCTACGAGCAGTACTTC
TRBD1 TRBJ1-2 TRBV5-1 many CASSPVGGTGGYTF TGCGCCAGCAGCCCCGTAGGAGGGACAGGGGGTTACACCTTC
- TRBJ1-5 TRBV6-5 few CASSPNSDQPQHF TGTGCCAGCAGTCCTAATTCTGATCAGCCCCAGCATTTT
TRBD1 TRBJ2-7 TRBV5-1 - CASSPGQGATVEQYF TGCGCCAGCAGCCCGGGACAGGGGGCGACGGTCGAGCAGTACTTC
TRBD1 TRBJ2-2 TRBV7-9 - CASSLDRDLTGELFF TGTGCCAGCAGCCTGGACAGGGATTTGACCGGGGAGCTGTTTTTT
TRBD1 TRBJ2-7 TRBV19 few CASSIGTGVSFEQYF TGTGCCAGTAGTATAGGGACAGGGGTTTCGTTCGAGCAGTACTTC
TRBD1 TRBJ1-4 TRBV7-9 few CSSSLGTGVTEKLFF TGTTCCAGCAGCTTAGGGACAGGGGTTACTGAAAAACTGTTTTTT
- TRBJ1-3 TRBV7-3 - CASSLRAVWRNTIYF TGTGCCAGCAGCTTAAGAGCGGTTTGGCGAAACACCATATATTTT
TRBD1 TRBJ2-3 TRBV10-3 - CAMRPGQGTDTQYF TGTGCCATGAGACCGGGACAGGGGACAGATACGCAGTATTTT
- TRBJ2-7 TRBV6-1 - CASSEGGQLYEQYF TGTGCCAGCAGTGAAGGTGGACAGCTCTACGAGCAGTACTTC
TRBD1 TRBJ2-5 TRBV9 - CASNTWGTGETQYF TGCGCCAGCAACACTTGGGGGACAGGGGAGACCCAGTACTTC
- TRBJ1-1 TRBV18 - CASSPPRVGQMNTEAFF TGTGCCAGCTCACCACCGAGGGTCGGACAGATGAACACTGAAGCTTTCTTT
TRBD2 TRBJ2-3 TRBV5-1 few CASSVTSGGTSTDTQYF TGCGCCAGCAGCGTGACTAGCGGGGGGACTAGCACAGATACGCAGTATTTT
TRBD2 TRBJ2-2 TRBV7-2 - CASSSSGGVAGELFF TGTGCCAGCAGCTCGAGCGGGGGAGTCGCCGGGGAGCTGTTTTTT
- TRBJ1-2 TRBV7-9 - CASSSSYGYTF TGTGCCAGCAGCTCCTCCTATGGCTACACCTTC
- TRBJ1-2 TRBV25-1 once CASSEYQGTGYGYTF TGTGCCAGCAGTGAATATCAGGGAACGGGCTATGGCTACACCTTC
TRBD1 TRBJ1-1 TRBV4-3 - CASSQGPQGGLTEAFF TGCGCCAGCAGCCAAGGGCCCCAGGGGGGACTCACTGAAGCTTTCTTT
- TRBJ2-7 TRBV6-5 - CASRKTAWAYEQYF TGTGCCAGCAGGAAGACAGCCTGGGCCTACGAGCAGTACTTC
- TRBJ2-3 TRBV6-5 - CASSYDRYTDTQYF TGTGCCAGCAGTTACGACAGGTACACAGATACGCAGTATTTT
TRBD1 TRBJ2-2 TRBV7-7 - CAATGGTGELFF TGTGCCGCGACAGGGGGCACCGGGGAGCTGTTTTTT
- TRBJ2-3 TRBV10-1 - CASSETSYASTDTQYF TGCGCCAGCAGTGAGACTTCGTACGCTAGCACAGATACGCAGTATTTT
- TRBJ2-3 TRBV9 - CASSVGDSGTDTQYF TGTGCCAGCAGCGTAGGAGACAGCGGCACAGATACGCAGTATTTT
TRBD1 TRBJ1-1 TRBV27 - CASSPYSQGVSPEAFF TGTGCCAGCAGCCCATACTCACAGGGGGTGAGTCCTGAAGCTTTCTTT
- TRBJ2-7 TRBV2 few CASSGDLYEQYF TGTGCCAGCAGTGGGGACTTGTACGAGCAGTACTTC
- TRBJ2-1 TRBV2 - CASSSRRDGGDDNEQFF TGTGCCAGCAGTTCAAGGCGGGACGGGGGAGACGACAATGAGCAGTTCTTC